This T cell receptor (beta chain) was retrieved from a study of blood T cell repertoires in COVID-19. The overall study: Both acute and convalescent COVID-19 samples were obtained from the United States, Italy and Spain. In each case, the material was cDNA or gDNA derived from T cells, B-cell-depleted T cells, or PBMCs.

Source study methods: Nucleated cell counts were estimated from reference gene primer amplification. The table came from immunoSEQ multiplex PCR; TCRdb's copy has only in-frame clones and leaves some out. V, J and clone size are taken as reported in that table, and D and trimming were inferred from the DNA itself. Of more than 85,000 clones in the sample, approximately 82% were seen once. The CDR3 sequence is 14 residues long. In germline, CDR1 is SEHNR, CDR2 FQNEAQ (reference sequence). Trimming pared 6 bases from V and 6 bases from J, leaving 15 bases between. The sample consisted of peripheral blood. The TCR comes from a man aged 55 to 70 with acute or convalescent COVID-19. The rearrangement joins TRBV7-9 to TRBJ2-1; D might be TRBD1 (5 bases). CDR3: CASSFAGQVNEQFF. CDR3 nucleotides: TGTGCCAGCAGTTTCGCAGGGCAGGTCAATGAGCAGTTCTTC.